The clone carrying this T cell receptor (beta chain) was seen at least ten times. The antigen is unknown. From the germline J gene comes the end of the CDR3, since the read stops 3 residues before it. This sample stems from a study of T cell clonality in common variable immunodeficiency. Study observations and caveats: Links between repertoire features and CVID complications were heterogeneity-limited. CVID subjects had higher TCRbeta clonality than healthy controls, most marked in about a third. Reportedly, TCR beta sequences from common variable immunodeficiency showed fewer deletions and N-nucleotide insertions.

Method: immunoSEQ multiplex PCR; TCRdb's copy keeps in-frame clones and lacks some. The sample has about 26,000 clones, none seen only once. The length of the CDR3 is 15 residues. Looked up from germline, CDR1 is SEHNR and CDR2 is FQNEAQ (reference sequence). Trimming took off 0 bases at V and 4 bases at J, with 12 bases between the two ends. This sequence joins TRBV7-9 and TRBJ2-5; D may be TRBD1 (5 bases). This TCR was sampled from a human donor with common variable immunodeficiency. The source material was peripheral blood mononuclear cells. The DNA read from the CDR3 is TGTGCCAGCAGCTTAGCGGGTCAGGGCCCAGAGACC. It codes for CASSLAGQGPET. The whole CDR3 is CASSLAGQGPETQYF.